Following are 12 T cell receptor beta chains from one sample sequenced in a study of molecular identifiers for immune sequencing clone quantification. TCRdb re-derived calls from the PCR reads in MiXCR, one entry per CDR3 protein. The repertoire has about 68,000 distinct CDR3 sequences, 15% to 20% of them found once; the top ten carry about 1.5%. Material: naive CD8+ T cells from blood, with Jurkat cell RNA spiked in. Subset: FACS-sorted CD8+CD4-CCR7+CD45RA+ naive T cells. The receptors shown here come from a human donor in good health. Some libraries in this study had Jurkat cell RNA spiked in.

In its sample, this clonotype was seen many times. This sequence joins TRBV12-3 or TRBV12-4 and TRBJ2-7; 9 bases agree with TRBD1. The CDR3 loop spans 14 amino acids. V was pared by 4 bases and J by 7 bases, with 8 bases of the junction left unmatched. The CDR3: CASSSGTGFWEQYF. CDR3 DNA sequence: TGTGCCAGCAGTTCCGGGACAGGGTTCTGGGAGCAGTACTTC.

This clonotype has a count of ten or more. The chain combines TRBV11-2 with TRBJ2-5, with 8 bases matching TRBD2. This CDR3 comprises 15 residues. Germline CDR1 SGHAT, CDR2 FQNNGV. The ends lost 5 bases at V and 4 bases at J; junction bases unmatched: 9. The chain's CDR3 is CASSGPSGSGETQYF. CDR3 in DNA: TGTGCCAGCAGCGGCCCCAGCGGGAGTGGAGAGACCCAGTACTTC.

This clonotype has a count of ten or more. The rearrangement uses TRBV28 and TRBJ2-3; 11 bases fit TRBD2. This CDR3 has 18 residues. J gave up 4 bases and V 6 bases, and 15 bases lay outside the gene matches. Looked up from germline, CDR1 is MDHEN and CDR2 is SYDVKM. CDR3 region: CASRAGPTSGSFSDTQYF. In DNA, the CDR3 is TGTGCCAGCAGAGCCGGGCCTACTAGCGGGAGTTTCTCAGATACGCAGTATTTT.

At least ten counts were recorded for this clonotype. The chain uses TRBV7-9 and TRBJ2-1, with 9 bases that match TRBD1. The CDR3 covers 16 residues. V lost 1 base, J lost 9 bases, and 10 bases stayed unmatched. Germline CDR1 reads SEHNR; CDR2 reads FQNEAQ (reference sequence). CDR3 residues: CASSLGSRDRDGEQFF. The CDR3 DNA reads TGTGCCAGCAGCTTAGGTTCCCGGGACAGGGACGGTGAGCAGTTCTTC.

There are a few counts of this clonotype. The rearrangement joins TRBV2 to TRBJ2-7, with D maybe TRBD2 (5 bases). The V and J ends lost 4 bases and 2 bases respectively, with 15 bases between them. The CDR3 covers 15 residues. Germline assignment: CDR1 SNHLY and CDR2 FYNNEI. CDR3 in DNA: TGTGCCAGCAGTGGAAGCCGGGATTATGCCTACGAGCAGTACTTC. Translating it yields CASSGSRDYAYEQYF.

This clonotype was seen ten or more times. The V and J genes are TRBV28 and TRBJ1-4, with 7 bases aligning to TRBD1. Unmatched junction bases numbered 9, after V lost 6 bases and J lost 2 bases. Germline CDR1 is MDHEN and CDR2 is SYDVKM. The CDR3 consists of 16 residues. CDR3 in amino acids: CASSHHRGATNEKLFF. The DNA of the CDR3 is TGTGCCAGCAGCCACCACAGGGGCGCGACTAATGAAAAACTGTTTTTT.

This clonotype turned up a few times. This sequence joins TRBV19 and TRBJ2-1; the D is unclear. CDR3 length equals 18 residues. Trimming took 3 bases from V and 4 from J, leaving 22 bases between them. CDR1 LNHDA and CDR2 SQIVND come from the germline V gene (reference sequence). CDR3 in amino acids: CASSIGFSTTIWYNEQFF. In DNA form, the CDR3 reads TGTGCCAGTAGTATCGGGTTTTCCACCACCATTTGGTACAATGAGCAGTTCTTC.

This clonotype was seen many times. The chain combines TRBV4-3 with TRBJ2-7; 10 nucleotides match TRBD1. CDR3 size: 15 residues. The V and J ends lost 3 bases and 4 bases, in that order; junction bases with no gene match: 6. Germline CDR1 is LGHNA and CDR2 is YSLEER. CDR3 DNA: TGCGCCAGCAGCCAGACGACAGGGGGCCGGTACGAGCAGTACTTC. Translating it yields CASSQTTGGRYEQYF.

This clonotype was seen ten or more times. CDR3 DNA: TGCGCCAGCAGCCAAGGCTCACCGTACGACGAACAGGGCTACAATCAGCCCCAGCATTTT. This gives the protein CASSQGSPYDEQGYNQPQHF. The gene calls are TRBV4-1 and TRBJ1-5, with a possible D match to TRBD1 (6 bases). Germline lookup yields CDR1 MGHRA and CDR2 YSYEKL. The CDR3 sequence is 20 residues long. V lost 1 base, J lost 3 bases, and 25 bases lay in between.

This clonotype was seen a few times. The chain combines TRBV27 with TRBJ1-2; D remains ambiguous. The CDR3 sequence is 14 residues long. V was clipped by 4 bases and J by 1 base, with 10 bases between them. Germline lookup yields CDR1 MNHEY and CDR2 SMNVEV (reference sequence). The CDR3 region has the DNA TGTGCCAGCAGTTCCCGCCAGGTTAACTATGGCTACACCTTC. Translating gives CASSSRQVNYGYTF.

As for this clonotype: A read error may explain this, as a much larger clone is one base away. V is TRBV13 and J is TRBJ2-1, with no clear D. The CDR3 has 11 residues. Germline-derived CDR1 and CDR2 are PRHDT and FYEKMQ (reference sequence). CDR3 region: CASSDNNEQSF. The CDR3 DNA sequence: TGTGCCAGCAGCGACAACAATGAGCAGTCCTTC.

This clonotype was counted many times. The chain recombines TRBV4-3 with TRBJ2-1; tentatively, D is TRBD2 (6 bases). Germline-derived CDR1 and CDR2 are LGHNA and YSLEER. Trimming cost V 1 base and J 4 bases, with 8 bases left between them. This CDR3 is built from 14 residues. CDR3 DNA: TGCGCCAGCAGCCAAGGGAGGGCTTACAATGAGCAGTTCTTC. This codes for CASSQGRAYNEQFF.